Reported below is one T cell receptor beta chain. Trimming removed 0 bases at V and 10 bases at J, with 19 bases between. CDR1 and CDR2 (germline): LGHNA, YSLEER. The length of the CDR3 is 16 residues. These data are taken from a study of T cell responses to AZD1222 COVID-19 vaccine. Assay: immunoSEQ multiplex PCR; the TCRdb copy retains only in-frame clones and omits some. In the table there are approximately 160,000 clones, under 95% of which are singletons. Sequenced material: peripheral blood, taken on day 0 of AZD1222 vaccination. The receptor was derived from an adult in good health. The chain employs TRBV4-3 and TRBJ2-1; the D gene is possibly TRBD2 (5 bases). The CDR3 is CASSQDGLIGVGEQFF. DNA of the CDR3: TGCGCCAGCAGCCAAGATGGGCTAATCGGGGTTGGGGAGCAGTTCTTC.